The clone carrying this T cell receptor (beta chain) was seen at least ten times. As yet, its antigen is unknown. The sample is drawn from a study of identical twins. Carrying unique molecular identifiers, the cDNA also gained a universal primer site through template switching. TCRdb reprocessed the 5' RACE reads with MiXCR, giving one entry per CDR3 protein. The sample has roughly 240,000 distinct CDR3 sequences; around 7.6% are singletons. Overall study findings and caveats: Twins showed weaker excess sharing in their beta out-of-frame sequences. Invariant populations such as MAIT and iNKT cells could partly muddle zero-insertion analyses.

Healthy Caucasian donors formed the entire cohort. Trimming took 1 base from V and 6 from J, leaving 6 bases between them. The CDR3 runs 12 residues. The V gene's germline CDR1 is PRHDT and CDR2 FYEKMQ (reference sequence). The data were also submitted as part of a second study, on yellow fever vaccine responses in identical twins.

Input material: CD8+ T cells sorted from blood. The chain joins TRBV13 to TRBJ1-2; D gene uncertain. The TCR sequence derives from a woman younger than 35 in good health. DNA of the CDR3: TGTGCCAGCAGCTTAGACAGACATGGCTACACCTTC. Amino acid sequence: CASSLDRHGYTF.